Below, one T cell receptor beta chain is given with its context. A much larger clone is a single base away; this may be a read error. The template was RNA from unsorted bulk tissue. Newly diagnosed lung cancer patients had thoracic surgery in China, August–November 2014, without prior chemotherapy. The data were taken from a study of tumor and adjacent non-tumor tissue in lung cancer. A modified ARM-PCR protocol with three rounds of nested PCR amplified TCRbeta. TCRdb processed the multiplex PCR reads anew with MiXCR; each CDR3 protein has one entry. The data contain some 120,000 distinct CDR3 sequences, approximately 66% of them seen just once; the ten biggest clones take up 10% to 15%. The length of the CDR3 is 14 residues. Germline V gene lookup returns CDR1 MNHEY and CDR2 SVGAGI.

The chain combines TRBV6-5 with TRBJ1-5; D remains unclear. The source is a young man with non-small cell lung cancer. Source material: lung tumor tissue. The CDR3: CVSSYSGSNQPQHF. The CDR3 nucleotides are TGTGTCAGCAGTTACTCTGGGAGCAATCAGCCCCAGCATTTT.